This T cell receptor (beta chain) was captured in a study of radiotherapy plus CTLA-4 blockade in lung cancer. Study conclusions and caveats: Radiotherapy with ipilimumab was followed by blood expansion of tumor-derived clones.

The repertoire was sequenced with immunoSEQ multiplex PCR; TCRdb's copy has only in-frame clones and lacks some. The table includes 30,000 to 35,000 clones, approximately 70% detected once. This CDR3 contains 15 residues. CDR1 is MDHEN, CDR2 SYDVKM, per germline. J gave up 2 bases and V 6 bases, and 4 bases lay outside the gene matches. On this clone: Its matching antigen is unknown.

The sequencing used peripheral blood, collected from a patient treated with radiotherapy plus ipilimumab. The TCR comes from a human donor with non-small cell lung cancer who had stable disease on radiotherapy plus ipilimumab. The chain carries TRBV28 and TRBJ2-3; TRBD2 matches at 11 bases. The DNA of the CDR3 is TGTGCCAGCAGAACTAGCGGGAGCTACACAGATACGCAGTATTTT. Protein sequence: CASRTSGSYTDTQYF.